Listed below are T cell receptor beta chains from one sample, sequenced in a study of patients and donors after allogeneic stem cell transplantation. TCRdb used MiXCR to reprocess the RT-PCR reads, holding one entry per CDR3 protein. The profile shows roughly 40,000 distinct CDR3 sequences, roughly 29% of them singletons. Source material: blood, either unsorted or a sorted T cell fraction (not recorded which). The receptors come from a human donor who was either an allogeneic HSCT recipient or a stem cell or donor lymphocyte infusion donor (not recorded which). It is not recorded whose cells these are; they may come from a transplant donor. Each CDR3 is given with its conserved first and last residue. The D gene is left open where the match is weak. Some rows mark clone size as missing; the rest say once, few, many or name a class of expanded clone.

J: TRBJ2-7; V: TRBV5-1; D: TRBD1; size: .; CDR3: CASSFATGGSYEQYF; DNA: TGCGCCAGCAGCTTCGCGACAGGGGGCTCCTACGAGCAGTACTTC
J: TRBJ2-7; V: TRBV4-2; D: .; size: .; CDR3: CASSQGREIYEQYF; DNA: TGTGCCAGCAGCCAAGGGAGGGAGATCTACGAGCAGTACTTC
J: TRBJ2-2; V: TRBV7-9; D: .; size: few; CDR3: CASSLYTGELFF; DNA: TGTGCCAGCAGCCTATATACCGGGGAGCTGTTTTTT
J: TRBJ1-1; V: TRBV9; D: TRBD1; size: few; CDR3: CASSVEGQGGTEAFF; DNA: TGTGCCAGCAGCGTTGAGGGACAGGGAGGCACTGAAGCTTTCTTT
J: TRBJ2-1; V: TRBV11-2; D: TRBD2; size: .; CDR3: CASSLTLAASYNEQFF; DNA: TGTGCCAGCAGCTTAACCCTAGCGGCGTCCTACAATGAGCAGTTCTTC
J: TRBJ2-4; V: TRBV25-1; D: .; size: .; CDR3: CASSERNIQYF; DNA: TGTGCCAGCAGTGAGCGGAACATTCAGTACTTC
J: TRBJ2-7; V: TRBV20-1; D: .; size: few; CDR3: CSASRSIYEQYF; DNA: TGCAGTGCTAGCCGGAGTATCTACGAGCAGTACTTC
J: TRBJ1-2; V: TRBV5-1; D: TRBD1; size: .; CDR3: CASSPGPPGQGNYGYTF; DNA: TGCGCCAGCAGCCCCGGACCCCCGGGACAGGGTAACTATGGCTACACCTTC
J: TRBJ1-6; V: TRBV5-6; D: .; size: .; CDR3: CASSLMGSPLHF; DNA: TGTGCCAGCAGCTTGATGGGTTCACCCCTCCACTTT
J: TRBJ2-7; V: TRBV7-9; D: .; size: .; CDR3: CASSLVAGAYEQYF; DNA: TGTGCCAGCAGCTTAGTGGCAGGGGCCTACGAGCAGTACTTC
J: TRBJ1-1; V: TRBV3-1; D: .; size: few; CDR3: CASSLRGFGRNTEAFF; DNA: TGTGCCAGCAGCCTTCGGGGATTTGGAAGGAACACTGAAGCTTTCTTT